Listed below are T cell receptor beta chains from one sample, sequenced in a study of CXCR3-negative and CXCR3-positive naive CD8 T cells. TCRdb re-called the 5' RACE reads and catalogs CDR3 proteins one per entry, DNA excluded. With approximately 130,000 distinct CDR3 sequences in the sample, the ten largest clones hold roughly 0.41%. The sample was naive CXCR3+ CD8+ T cells from blood. Receptors originate from a human donor in good health. Some clones in this sample may be carry-over from other donors' samples. CDR3s include the opening cysteine and the closing phenylalanine or tryptophan. The order of the fields is J gene, V gene, CDR3 protein.

>TRBJ1-3|TRBV4-1
CASSQEGQGAISGNTIYF
>TRBJ2-2|TRBV6-5
CASSYSGTSGMGRELFF
>TRBJ2-7|TRBV28
CASSSSAVSYEQYF
>TRBJ2-1|TRBV9
CASSVSDYNEQFF
>TRBJ1-2|TRBV29-1
CSVDDLTAEGYTF
>TRBJ2-1|TRBV2
CASSGTSFSYEQFF
>TRBJ2-1|TRBV24-1
CAIGGSSSYNEQFF
>TRBJ2-1|TRBV2
CASSEGGYYNEQFF
>TRBJ1-3|TRBV19
CASRESGGNTIYF
>TRBJ2-3|TRBV7-3
CASSTGLAVTDTQYF
>TRBJ2-6|TRBV5-1
CASSLVGSGTSGANVLTF
>TRBJ2-7|TRBV7-9
CASSSHETYEQYF
>TRBJ1-1|TRBV12-3/TRBV12-4
CASKGQGSTEAFF
>TRBJ2-1|TRBV7-3
CASSLIYNEQFF
>TRBJ2-7|TRBV10-3
CATKGEGGEQYF
>TRBJ2-3|TRBV27
CASIQVAGLTDTQYF
>TRBJ1-5|TRBV7-8
CASSFLTGYHVQPQHF
>TRBJ2-3|TRBV15
CATSDTYTDTQYF
>TRBJ1-3|TRBV3-1
CASSQDRDSISGNTIYF
>TRBJ2-2|TRBV28
CASSRRDSGYTGELFF
>TRBJ2-1|TRBV27
CASSLTGWVAEQFF
>TRBJ1-1|TRBV7-9
CASSQITGRTEAFF
>TRBJ2-6|TRBV7-9
CASSPPYSASGANVLTF
>TRBJ1-1|TRBV5-1
CASSPGVGADTEAFF
>TRBJ1-5|TRBV24-1
CATIRRQDSNQPQHF
>TRBJ1-2|TRBV4-1
CASSPPEAHGYTF
>TRBJ2-5|TRBV13
CASSFFNQGVQETQYF
>TRBJ2-1|TRBV7-2
CASSLSPSNEQFF
>TRBJ1-2|TRBV9
CASGDRPNYGYTF
>TRBJ1-1|TRBV9
CASSPLLNTEAFF
>TRBJ2-1|TRBV20-1
CSARFGTSGGNEQFF
>TRBJ2-3|TRBV7-9
CASSLLAGNATDTDTQYF
>TRBJ2-1|TRBV15
CATMGRVDYNEQFF
>TRBJ2-7|TRBV7-3
CASSFLQGAKYEQYF
>TRBJ2-1|TRBV7-8
CASSLVAGDNEQFF
>TRBJ2-1|TRBV18
CASSPPASGRNNEQFF
>TRBJ2-1|TRBV6-5
CASSYWDRGSNEQFF
>TRBJ2-7|TRBV7-9
CASSSLSGHSRQYF
>TRBJ1-3|TRBV7-9
CASSLLDSGNTIYF
>TRBJ2-7|TRBV27
CASRPSGTGIGEQYF
>TRBJ2-1|TRBV7-9
CASTDVNHNEQFF
>TRBJ2-1|TRBV4-1
CASSGGPSYNEQFF
>TRBJ2-6|TRBV12-3/TRBV12-4
CASSYRSGTPLSGANVLTF
>TRBJ2-2|TRBV15
CATKREENIGELFF
>TRBJ2-2|TRBV29-1
CSVMSGGFGTGELFF
>TRBJ1-1|TRBV28
CASSGGTGKPEAFF
>TRBJ2-1|TRBV2
CASSRWPAIEQFF
>TRBJ2-2|TRBV5-1
CASSLGGPMNTGELFF
>TRBJ2-1|TRBV7-9
CASTPPGQGFNEQFF
>TRBJ2-7|TRBV29-1
CSVLRQGIHEQYF
>TRBJ2-1|TRBV29-1
CRQGTDNEQFF
>TRBJ2-2|TRBV7-9
CASSLFSGAGVRTGELFF
>TRBJ2-1|TRBV19
CASSTGSGGFYNEQFF
>TRBJ1-3|TRBV28
CASSLYRGSGNTIYF
>TRBJ2-5|TRBV7-9
CASSLKVPYQETQYF
>TRBJ2-1|TRBV4-1
CASSQDLRDEQFF
>TRBJ2-3|TRBV7-8
CASSWPGQGISDTQYF
>TRBJ2-5|TRBV27
CASSLRTSGSQETQYF
>TRBJ1-2|TRBV29-1
CSVGGQASFGYTF